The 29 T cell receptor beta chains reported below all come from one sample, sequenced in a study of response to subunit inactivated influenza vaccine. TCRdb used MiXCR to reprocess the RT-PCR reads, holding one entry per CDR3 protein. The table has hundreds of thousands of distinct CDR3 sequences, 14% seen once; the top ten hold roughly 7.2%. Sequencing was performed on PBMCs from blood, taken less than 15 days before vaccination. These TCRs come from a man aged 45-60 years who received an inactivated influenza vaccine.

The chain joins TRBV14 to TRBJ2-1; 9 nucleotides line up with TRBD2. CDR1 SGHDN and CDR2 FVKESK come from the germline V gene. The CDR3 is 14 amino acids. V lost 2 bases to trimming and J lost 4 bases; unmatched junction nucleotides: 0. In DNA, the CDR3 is TGTGCCAGCAGCCAACTAGCGGGGTACAATGAGCAGTTCTTC. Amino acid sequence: CASSQLAGYNEQFF.

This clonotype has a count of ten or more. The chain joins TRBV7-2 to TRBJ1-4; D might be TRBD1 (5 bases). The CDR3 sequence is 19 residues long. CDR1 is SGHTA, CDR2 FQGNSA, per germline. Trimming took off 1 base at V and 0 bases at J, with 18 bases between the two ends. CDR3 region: CASSLVAGYGTTTNEKLFF. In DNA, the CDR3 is TGTGCCAGCAGCTTAGTCGCAGGGTATGGGACTACAACTAATGAAAAACTGTTTTTT.

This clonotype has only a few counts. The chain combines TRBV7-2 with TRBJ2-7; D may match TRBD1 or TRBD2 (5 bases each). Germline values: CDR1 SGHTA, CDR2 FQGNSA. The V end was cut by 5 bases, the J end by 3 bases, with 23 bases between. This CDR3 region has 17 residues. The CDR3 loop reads CASSRIRGSESRYEQYF. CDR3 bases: TGTGCCAGCAGCCGCATTAGGGGTAGCGAGAGTCGCTACGAGCAGTACTTC.

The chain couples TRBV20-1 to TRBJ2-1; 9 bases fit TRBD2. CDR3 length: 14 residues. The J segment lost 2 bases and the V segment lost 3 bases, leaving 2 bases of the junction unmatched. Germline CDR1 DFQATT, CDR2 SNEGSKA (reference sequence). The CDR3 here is CSASRLAAYNEQFF. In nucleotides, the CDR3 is TGCAGTGCTAGTAGACTAGCGGCCTACAATGAGCAGTTCTTC.

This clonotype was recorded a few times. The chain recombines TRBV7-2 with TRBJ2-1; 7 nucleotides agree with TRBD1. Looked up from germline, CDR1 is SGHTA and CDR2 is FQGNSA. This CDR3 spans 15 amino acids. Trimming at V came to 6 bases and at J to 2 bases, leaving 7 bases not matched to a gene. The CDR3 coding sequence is TGTGCCAGCAGACCTACCGGGACAGCCTACAATGAGCAGTTCTTC. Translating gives CASRPTGTAYNEQFF.

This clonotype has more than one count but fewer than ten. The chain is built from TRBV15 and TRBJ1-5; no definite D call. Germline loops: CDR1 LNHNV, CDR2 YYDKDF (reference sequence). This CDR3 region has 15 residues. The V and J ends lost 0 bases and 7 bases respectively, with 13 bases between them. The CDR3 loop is CATSRDLGVGQPQHF. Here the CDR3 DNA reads TGTGCCACCAGCAGAGATCTTGGGGTCGGGCAGCCCCAGCATTTT.

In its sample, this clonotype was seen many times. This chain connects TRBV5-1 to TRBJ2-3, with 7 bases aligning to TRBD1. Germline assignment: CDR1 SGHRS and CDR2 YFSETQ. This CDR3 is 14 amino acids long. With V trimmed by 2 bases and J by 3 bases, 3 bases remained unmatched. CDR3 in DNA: TGCGCCAGCAGCTTTCAGGGGGATACAGATACGCAGTATTTT. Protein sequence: CASSFQGDTDTQYF.

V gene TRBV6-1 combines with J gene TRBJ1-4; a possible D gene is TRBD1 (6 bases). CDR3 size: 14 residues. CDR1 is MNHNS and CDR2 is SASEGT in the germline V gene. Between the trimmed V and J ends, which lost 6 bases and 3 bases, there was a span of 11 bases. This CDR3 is CASRTQGPNEKLFF. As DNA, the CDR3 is TGTGCCAGCAGGACACAGGGTCCTAATGAAAAACTGTTTTTT.

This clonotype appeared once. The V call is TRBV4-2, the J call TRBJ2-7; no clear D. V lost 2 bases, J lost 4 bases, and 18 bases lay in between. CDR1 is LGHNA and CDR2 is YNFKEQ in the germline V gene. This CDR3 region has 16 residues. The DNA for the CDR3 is TGTGCCAGCAGCCAAACGCCGTACGACGCCGGTTACGAGCAGTACTTC. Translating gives CASSQTPYDAGYEQYF.

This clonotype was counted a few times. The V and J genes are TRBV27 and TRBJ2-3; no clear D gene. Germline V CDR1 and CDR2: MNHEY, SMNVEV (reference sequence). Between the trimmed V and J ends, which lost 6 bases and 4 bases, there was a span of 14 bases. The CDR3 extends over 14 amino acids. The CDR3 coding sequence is TGTGCCAGCAGCCAGTTAGTACGGTCAGATACGCAGTATTTT. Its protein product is CASSQLVRSDTQYF.

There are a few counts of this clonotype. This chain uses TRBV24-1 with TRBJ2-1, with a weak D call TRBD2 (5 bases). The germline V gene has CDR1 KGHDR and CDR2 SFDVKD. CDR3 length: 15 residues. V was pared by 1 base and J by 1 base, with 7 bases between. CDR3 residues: CATSDFRGSYNEQFF. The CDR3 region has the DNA TGTGCCACCAGTGATTTTCGGGGTTCCTACAATGAGCAGTTCTTC.

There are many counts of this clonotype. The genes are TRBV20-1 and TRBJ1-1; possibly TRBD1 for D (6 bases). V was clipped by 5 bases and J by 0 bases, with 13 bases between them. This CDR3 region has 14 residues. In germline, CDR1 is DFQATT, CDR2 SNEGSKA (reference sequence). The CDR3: CSAGTGLMNTEAFF. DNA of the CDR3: TGCAGTGCTGGTACAGGGCTCATGAACACTGAAGCTTTCTTT.

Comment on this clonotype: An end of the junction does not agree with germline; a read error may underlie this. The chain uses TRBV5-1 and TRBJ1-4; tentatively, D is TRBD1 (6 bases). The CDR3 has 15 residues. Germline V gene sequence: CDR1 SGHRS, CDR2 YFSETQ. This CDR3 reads CASSITGTTNEKLFF. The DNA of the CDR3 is TGCGCCAGCAGCATCACAGGGACAACGAATGAAAAACTGTTTTTT.

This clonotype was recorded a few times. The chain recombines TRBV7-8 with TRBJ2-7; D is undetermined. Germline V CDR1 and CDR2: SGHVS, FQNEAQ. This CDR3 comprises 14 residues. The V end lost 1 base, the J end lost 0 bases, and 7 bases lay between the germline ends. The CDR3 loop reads CASSLGAFSYEQYF. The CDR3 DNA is TGTGCCAGCAGCTTAGGTGCGTTCTCCTACGAGCAGTACTTC. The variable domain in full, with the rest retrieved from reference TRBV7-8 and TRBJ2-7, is GAGVSQSPRYKVAKRGQDVALRCDPISGHVSLFWYQQALGQGPEFLTYFQNEAQLDKSGLPSDRFFAERPEGSVSTLKIQRTQQEDSAVYLCASSLGAFSYEQYFGPGTRLTVT.

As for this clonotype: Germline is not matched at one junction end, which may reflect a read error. In DNA form, the CDR3 reads TGCCCCAGCAGCAATAGCGGGGGGGCCGGGTACAATGAGCAGTTCTTC. Residues: CPSSNSGGAGYNEQFF. The genes are TRBV5-1 and TRBJ2-1; 11 bases are shared with TRBD2. CDR1 is SGHRS, CDR2 YFSETQ, per germline. The CDR3 is 16 residues long. Looking up the rest from reference TRBV5-1 and TRBJ2-1 gives the full variable domain: KAGVTQTPRYLIKTRGQQVTLSCSPISGHRSVSWYQQTPGQGLQFLFEYFSETQRNKGNFPGRFSGRQFSNSRSEMNVSTLELGDSALYLCPSSNSGGAGYNEQFFGPGTRLTVL.

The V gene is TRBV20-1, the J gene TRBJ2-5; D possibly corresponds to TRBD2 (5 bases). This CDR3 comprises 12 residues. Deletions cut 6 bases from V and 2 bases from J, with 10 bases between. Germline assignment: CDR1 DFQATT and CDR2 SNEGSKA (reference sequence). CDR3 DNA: TGCAGTGCGACGGACTGGCAAGAGACCCAGTACTTC. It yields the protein CSATDWQETQYF.

The CDR3 coding sequence is TGCAGCGGCTGGGGGGGTCTCGGCAAAAACATTCAGTACTTC. Amino acid sequence: CSGWGGLGKNIQYF. V gene TRBV29-1 combines with J gene TRBJ2-4, with TRBD2 matching over 7 bases. This CDR3 contains 14 residues. V dropped 7 bases and J dropped 3; count of bases not matched to a gene: 9. Germline-derived CDR1 and CDR2 are SQVTM and ANQGSEA.

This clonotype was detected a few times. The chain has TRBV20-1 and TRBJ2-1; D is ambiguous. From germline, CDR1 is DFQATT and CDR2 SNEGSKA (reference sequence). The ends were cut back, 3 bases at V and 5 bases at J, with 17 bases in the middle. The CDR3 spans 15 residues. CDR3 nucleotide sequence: TGCAGTGCTAGCTTCAGACGTCGTGATGACAATGAGCAGTTCTTC. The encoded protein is CSASFRRRDDNEQFF.

The CDR3: CASSRRRTGDRGYTF. Written as DNA, the CDR3 is TGTGCCAGCAGCCGCAGACGGACAGGGGATCGTGGCTACACCTTC. The chain has TRBV14 and TRBJ1-2; 9 nucleotides line up with TRBD1. The junction had 10 bases not matched to a gene; V was cut back by 4 bases and J by 7 bases. CDR3 length: 15 residues. Germline assignment: CDR1 SGHDN and CDR2 FVKESK.

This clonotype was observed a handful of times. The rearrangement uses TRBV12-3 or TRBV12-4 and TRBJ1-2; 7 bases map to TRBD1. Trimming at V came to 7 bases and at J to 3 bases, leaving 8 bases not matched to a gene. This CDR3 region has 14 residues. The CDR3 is CASNWGQSHYGYTF. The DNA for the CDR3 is TGTGCCAGCAACTGGGGACAGTCTCACTATGGCTACACCTTC.

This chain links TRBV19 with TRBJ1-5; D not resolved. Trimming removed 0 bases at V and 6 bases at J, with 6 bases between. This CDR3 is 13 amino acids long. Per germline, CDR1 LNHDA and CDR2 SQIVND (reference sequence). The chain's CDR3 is CASSIEAGQPQHF. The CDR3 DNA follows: TGTGCCAGTAGTATAGAGGCGGGTCAGCCCCAGCATTTT.

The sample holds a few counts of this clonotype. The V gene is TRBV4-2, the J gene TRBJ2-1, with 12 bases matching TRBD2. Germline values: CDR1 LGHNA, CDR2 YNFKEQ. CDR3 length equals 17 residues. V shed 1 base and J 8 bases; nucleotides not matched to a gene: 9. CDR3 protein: CASSQAYSSGGADEQFF. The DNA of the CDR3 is TGTGCCAGCAGCCAAGCTTATTCTAGCGGGGGGGCCGATGAGCAGTTCTTC.

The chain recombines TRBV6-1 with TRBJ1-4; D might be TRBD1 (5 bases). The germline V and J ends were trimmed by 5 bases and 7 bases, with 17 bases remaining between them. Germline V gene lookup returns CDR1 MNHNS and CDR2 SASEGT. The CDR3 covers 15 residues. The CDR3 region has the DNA TGTGCCAGCAGTCTGGGGCAGGCAGAATCTGAAAAACTGTTTTTT. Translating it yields CASSLGQAESEKLFF.

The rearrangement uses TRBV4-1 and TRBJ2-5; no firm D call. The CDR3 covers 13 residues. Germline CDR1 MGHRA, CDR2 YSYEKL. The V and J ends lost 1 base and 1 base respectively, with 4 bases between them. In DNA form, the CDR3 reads TGCGCCAGCAGCCAAGTTATCCAAGAGACCCAGTACTTC. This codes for CASSQVIQETQYF.

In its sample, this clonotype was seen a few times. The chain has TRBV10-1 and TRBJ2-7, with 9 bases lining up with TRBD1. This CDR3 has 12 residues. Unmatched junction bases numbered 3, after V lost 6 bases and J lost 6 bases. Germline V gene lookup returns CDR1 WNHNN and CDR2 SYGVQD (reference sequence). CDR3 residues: CASRGTGIEQYF. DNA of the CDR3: TGCGCCAGCAGGGGGACAGGGATCGAGCAGTACTTC.

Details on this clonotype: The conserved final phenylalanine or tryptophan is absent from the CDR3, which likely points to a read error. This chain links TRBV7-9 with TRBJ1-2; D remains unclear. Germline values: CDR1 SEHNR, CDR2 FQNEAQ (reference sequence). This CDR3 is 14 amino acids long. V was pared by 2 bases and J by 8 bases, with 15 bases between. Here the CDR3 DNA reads TGTGCCAGCAGCTTAAGTGGCAGCTCGGGAGGCTACACCCTC. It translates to CASSLSGSSGGYTL.

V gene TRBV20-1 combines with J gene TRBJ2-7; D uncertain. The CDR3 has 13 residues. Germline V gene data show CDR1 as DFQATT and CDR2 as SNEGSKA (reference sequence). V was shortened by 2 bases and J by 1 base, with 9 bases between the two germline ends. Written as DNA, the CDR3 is TGCAGTGCTAGACCGTACGGTTCCTACGAGCAGTACTTC. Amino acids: CSARPYGSYEQYF.

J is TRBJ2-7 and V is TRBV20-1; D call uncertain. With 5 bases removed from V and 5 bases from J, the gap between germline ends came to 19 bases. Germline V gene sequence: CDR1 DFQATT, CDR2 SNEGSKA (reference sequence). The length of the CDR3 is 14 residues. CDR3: CSALSGEGTNEQYF. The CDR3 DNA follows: TGCAGTGCTCTCTCAGGAGAAGGAACCAACGAGCAGTACTTC.

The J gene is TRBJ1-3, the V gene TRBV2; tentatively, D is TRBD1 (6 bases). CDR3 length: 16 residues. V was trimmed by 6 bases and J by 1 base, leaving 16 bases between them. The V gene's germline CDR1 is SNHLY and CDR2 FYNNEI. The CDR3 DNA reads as TGTGCCAGCAGCTCTGCCGGGACACTTTCTGGAAACACCATATATTTT. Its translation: CASSSAGTLSGNTIYF.